The 3 T cell receptor beta chains below all came from one sample that was sequenced in a study of shared T cell receptors in the human thymus. The data were produced by immunoSEQ multiplex PCR, yet TCRdb's version contains in-frame clones alone and is incomplete. Of tens of thousands of clones in the sample, 90% to 95% were seen once. Sequencing was carried out using thymocytes. Every receptor here comes from a human donor.

The gene calls are TRBV4-2 and TRBJ1-5; no clear D. This CDR3 contains 12 residues. Germline V gene sequence: CDR1 LGHNA, CDR2 YNFKEQ. Trimming took 4 bases from V and 4 from J, leaving 5 bases between them. CDR3 amino acids: CASSLANQPQHF. The CDR3, as DNA: TGTGCCAGCAGCCTAGCTAATCAGCCCCAGCATTTT.

The V call is TRBV4-1, the J call TRBJ2-7; no clear D gene. Per the germline V gene, CDR1 is MGHRA and CDR2 is YSYEKL. This CDR3 is built from 16 residues. V lost 3 bases and J lost 0, with 15 bases in between. CDR3 bases: TGCGCCAGCAGCCATTACAGCGAAAACCTCTCCTACGAGCAGTACTTC. Protein sequence: CASSHYSENLSYEQYF.

This clone appeared a single time. V usage is TRBV12-5 and J usage is TRBJ1-3, with D perhaps matching TRBD1 (6 bases). V was shortened by 5 bases and J by 5 bases, with 16 bases between the two germline ends. CDR3 size: 15 residues. Looked up from germline, CDR1 is LGHNT and CDR2 is FRNRAP. The CDR3 loop is CASGPTRTARNTIYF. CDR3 nucleotide sequence: TGTGCTAGTGGTCCAACCCGGACAGCCCGAAACACCATATATTTT. Supplemented by reference TRBV12-5 and TRBJ1-3, the full variable domain reads DARVTQTPRHKVTEMGQEVTMRCQPILGHNTVFWYRQTMMQGLELLAYFRNRAPLDDSGMPKDRFSAEMPDATLATLKIQPSEPRDSAVYFCASGPTRTARNTIYFGEGSWLTVV.